The following is a T cell receptor beta chain sequence with its context. In its sample, this clonotype was seen many times. The specificity of this receptor is unknown. Base qualities are not at hand, and no much larger clone is one base apart. This sample stems from a study of CD8 T cells in ankylosing spondylitis (TCRdb year 2017). Describing the broader study: The study profiled T cell receptor beta repertoires in healthy donors and ankylosing spondylitis patients to find disease-linked TCR variants. The whole study cohort included 95 to 130 healthy donors and 20 to 30 ankylosing spondylitis patients. Peripheral blood was sampled, and synovial fluid was also collected from ankylosing spondylitis patients.

What the study reported, not specific to this receptor: The disease-linked clones showed a CD8+ phenotype and occurred at relatively low frequencies in peripheral blood. The disease-linked clones were reported to be significantly enriched in matched synovial fluid samples from ankylosing spondylitis patients. Blood from ankylosing spondylitis patients appeared to be characterized by a TCR beta motif composed of several highly homologous amino acid variants. Some motif variants had previously been reported in the synovial fluid and blood of reactive arthritis patients, which suggests shared mechanisms of disease initiation.

Trimming costs V 3 bases and J 1 base, and their ends lie 6 bases apart. The germline V gene (reference sequence) supplies CDR1 DFQATT and CDR2 SNEGSKA. The cysteine opens and the phenylalanine closes a CDR3 of 12 amino acids. Only the CDR3 portion is preserved as DNA: 36 bases, with reading frame beginning at the first base. Sequencing instrument: Illumina HiSeq 2500. TCR beta libraries were prepared by quantitative 5'-RACE with molecular barcodes. In the authors' own workflow: A new computational method, built on a probabilistic model of VDJ rearrangement, was used to identify disease-linked TCR variants. TCRdb redid the processing of the public reads, applying fastp at Q25 and MiXCR, and retained in-frame beta chains. Each entry is one CDR3 protein sequence, shown with its most common DNA and genes. The V and J calls come from TCRdb's annotation, not from the publication. In this sample the table shows about 260,000 distinct CDR3 sequences, around 20% of which occur a single time. The ten top clones hold 7.5% to 9% of the sample.

The TCR comes from a male donor with ankylosing spondylitis or in good health (not recorded which). The source material was blood, either unsorted or a sorted T cell fraction (not recorded which). The rearranged segments are TRBV20-1 and TRBJ2-5, with the D gene uncertain. Here is the DNA: TGCAGTGCTAGTGGACCCCAAGAGACCCAGTACTTC. This is translated as CSASGPQETQYF.